This T cell receptor (beta chain) was obtained from a study of blood T cell repertoires in COVID-19. Original processing notes: Reference gene primer amplification gave estimated nucleated cell counts. The assay was immunoSEQ multiplex PCR, and TCRdb's table has in-frame clones only and misses some. From that table come the V and J calls and clone size; the DNA was used to work out D and trimming. The table has nearly 350,000 clones, more than 75% seen once. The TCR comes from a woman aged 18-29 years who had recovered from COVID-19. The sample consisted of peripheral blood.

CDR3 loop: CASSLVGRGQETQYF. The CDR3 DNA is TGTGCCAGCAGCTTAGTCGGTAGGGGCCAAGAGACCCAGTACTTC. The genes are TRBV7-2 and TRBJ2-5; the D gene is possibly TRBD1 (5 bases). Germline V gives CDR1 SGHTA, CDR2 FQGNSA. Trimming stripped 1 base from V and 1 base from J, with 10 bases between. The CDR3 is made up of 15 amino acids.